This T cell receptor beta chain was retrieved from a study of T cells after posttransplantation cyclophosphamide. The length of the CDR3 is 15 residues. The V end was cut by 0 bases, the J end by 1 base, with 10 bases between. Germline CDR1 SGHRS, CDR2 YFSETQ. About this clone itself: Its matching antigen is unknown.

Overall study findings and caveats: After PTCy, TRB diversity resembled that of CNI/methotrexate controls. Tissue-infiltrating T cells from skin or gut overlapped little with blood T cells. Donor CD8+ memory clones often dominated recipient blood repertoires at later times.

The method was immunoSEQ multiplex PCR; TCRdb's version includes in-frame clones alone and lacks a portion of them. This sample carries approximately 2,000 clones, about 94% of them seen once, and the ten largest clones take over 2.5%. The specimen sequenced was CD4+ T cells sorted from bone marrow. This sequence joins TRBV5-1 and TRBJ2-5; tentatively, D is TRBD1 (6 bases). The clonotype originates from a woman aged 50 to 60 in good health and a related stem cell transplant donor. This CDR3 reads CASSLAMTGQETQYF. CDR3 coding DNA: TGCGCCAGCAGCTTGGCCATGACAGGCCAAGAGACCCAGTACTTC.